These 12 T cell receptor beta chains were all obtained from the same sample, sequenced in a study of T-cell memory formation after mild COVID-19. One entry per CDR3 protein results from TCRdb running MiXCR on the 5' RACE reads. The repertoire holds fewer than 450,000 distinct CDR3 sequences, with approximately 21% as singletons. The source material was PBMCs or a T cell subset sorted from them (not recorded which). These receptors came from an adult woman who had mild COVID-19 (a few samples of this study predate the infection). Cell type and time point are not known.

This clonotype was seen a handful of times. The chain recombines TRBV6-1 with TRBJ1-4; D remains unclear. Germline V gene sequence: CDR1 MNHNS, CDR2 SASEGT. V was trimmed by 3 bases and J by 7 bases, leaving 12 bases between them. CDR3 length: 14 amino acids. DNA of the CDR3: TGTGCCAGCAGTGATGGGGTCGGAGGTGAAAAACTGTTTTTT. Translation gives CASSDGVGGEKLFF.

This chain connects TRBV7-9 to TRBJ2-1; 11 positions match TRBD2. J lost 7 bases, V lost 5 bases, and 10 bases had no gene match. The CDR3 is 16 amino acids. Germline-derived CDR1 and CDR2 are SEHNR and FQNEAQ (reference sequence). This CDR3 reads CASSIIAGGPVNEQFF. The CDR3 DNA reads as TGTGCCAGCAGCATAATAGCGGGAGGGCCGGTGAATGAGCAGTTCTTC.

This clonotype was seen more than once but under ten times. The chain has TRBV20-1 and TRBJ2-7, with TRBD2 identical over 7 bases. Germline trimming cut 3 bases from V and 3 bases from J; bases unmatched to any gene: 8. This CDR3 has 14 amino acids. From germline, CDR1 is DFQATT and CDR2 SNEGSKA (reference sequence). The chain's CDR3 is CSASKERGDYEQYF. In DNA form, the CDR3 reads TGCAGTGCTAGTAAGGAACGGGGGGACTACGAGCAGTACTTC.

CDR3 DNA sequence: TGTGCCAGCAGCCAAGAAGGTGTGGACGAGCAGTACTTC. Amino acid sequence: CASSQEGVDEQYF. The rearrangement joins TRBV5-6 to TRBJ2-7; D is unresolved. Germline V gene lookup returns CDR1 SGHDT and CDR2 YYEEEE. V lost 4 bases to trimming and J lost 5 bases, with 13 bases between them. This CDR3 has 13 residues.

This clonotype came up a few times. The chain carries TRBV24-1 and TRBJ2-5; 9 bases align to TRBD1. V lost 6 bases to trimming and J lost 7 bases; unmatched junction nucleotides: 5. The CDR3 is 13 residues long. Looked up from germline, CDR1 is KGHDR and CDR2 is SFDVKD. The CDR3 is CATSRQGGGTQYF. The CDR3 coding sequence is TGTGCCACCAGTCGACAGGGGGGAGGGACCCAGTACTTC.

This chain connects TRBV12-3 or TRBV12-4 to TRBJ1-2; the D gene is possibly TRBD1 (6 bases). Trimming took 7 bases from V and 4 from J, leaving 19 bases between them. This CDR3 region has 15 residues. CDR3 protein: CASNFQGNKGYGYTF. In nucleotides, the CDR3 is TGTGCCAGCAACTTCCAGGGGAACAAGGGCTATGGCTACACCTTC.

This clonotype appeared a few times. The rearrangement joins TRBV5-1 to TRBJ2-1, with no clear D. This CDR3 is built from 15 residues. The germline V gene has CDR1 SGHRS and CDR2 YFSETQ. Trimming cost V 4 bases and J 7 bases, with 18 bases left between them. DNA for the CDR3: TGCGCCAGCAGCCAAAACGGGCCCTTTGTTAATGAGCAGTTCTTC. It codes for CASSQNGPFVNEQFF.

This clonotype was detected only a few times. The chain employs TRBV4-1 and TRBJ2-7, with D tentatively TRBD2 (6 bases). The CDR3 covers 15 residues. V lost 1 base to trimming and J lost 2 bases, with 12 bases between them. CDR1 MGHRA and CDR2 YSYEKL come from the germline V gene. The CDR3 sequence: CASSQAAGTPYEQYF. In DNA form, the CDR3 reads TGCGCCAGCAGCCAAGCGGCGGGGACCCCCTACGAGCAGTACTTC.

This clonotype was seen only a few times. The gene calls are TRBV11-2 and TRBJ2-3, with 15 bases aligning to TRBD2. Trimming at V came to 2 bases and at J to 5 bases, leaving 11 bases not matched to a gene. The CDR3 has 19 residues. Germline V gene sequence: CDR1 SGHAT, CDR2 FQNNGV. Written as DNA, the CDR3 is TGTGCCAGCAGCTTAACCCGGACTAGCGGGGGGGCAGGAGGAGATACGCAGTATTTT. Translating it yields CASSLTRTSGGAGGDTQYF.

The gene calls are TRBV9 and TRBJ1-3, with D perhaps TRBD1 (5 bases). Trimming cost V 3 bases and J 3 bases, with 22 bases left between them. CDR1 is SGDLS, CDR2 YYNGEE, per germline. This CDR3 has 18 residues. The CDR3 DNA follows: TGTGCCAGCAGCGAGACCACCGGGGGGGGAGTTTATGGAAACACCATATATTTT. It codes for CASSETTGGGVYGNTIYF.

This chain uses TRBV7-2 with TRBJ2-1; D remains ambiguous. This CDR3 has 15 residues. Trimming took off 2 bases at V and 0 bases at J, with 8 bases between the two ends. Germline lookup yields CDR1 SGHTA and CDR2 FQGNSA. CDR3 protein: CASSLTISSYNEQFF. As DNA, the CDR3 is TGTGCCAGCAGCTTAACGATTAGCTCCTACAATGAGCAGTTCTTC.

This sequence joins TRBV12-3 or TRBV12-4 and TRBJ2-7; D gene uncertain. This CDR3 is 12 amino acids long. V lost 5 bases and J 7 bases, leaving 12 bases between the germline ends. CDR3 bases: TGTGCCAGCAGTCCCTCCTGGGAAGAGCAGTACTTC. It yields the protein CASSPSWEEQYF.